Here is one T cell receptor beta chain with its context. Its cognate antigen is unknown. Using a J-beta primer mix together with a sample-barcoded 5' primer, a second PCR was run for roughly 7 to 11 cycles. Using its own MiXCR run on the 5' RACE reads, TCRdb lists one record per CDR3 protein. The sample comprises some 760,000 distinct CDR3 sequences, just under 25% of which are singletons, and approximately 4% rests with the top ten. CDR3 length: 14 residues. The V gene's germline CDR1 is MDHEN and CDR2 SYDVKM. Caucasian individuals from Russia who were healthy and aged roughly 6 to 100 acted as donors. The sample belongs to a study of blood T cells in healthy people across ages. Overall study results and limits: Naive and antigen-experienced cells could not be conclusively compared, given unsorted PBMCs.

These data also featured in a second study, about T cells of mothers and their children. This second report adds: Normalized overlap was always slightly, never significantly, higher in related than unrelated mother-child pairs.

This TCR came from a boy between 10 and 17 years old in good health. This chain links TRBV28 with TRBJ2-5; D might be TRBD2 (7 bases). The J call is uncertain, as TRBJ2-1 better fits the DNA end. The material sequenced was blood. The CDR3 nucleotides are TGTGCCAGCATTTGGGGGGCTAGCGGAAATGAGCAGTTCTTC. Its translation: CASIWGASGNEQFF.